This T cell receptor (beta chain) was documented in a study of T-cell reconstitution after alpha-beta-depleted transplantation in children. This CDR3 spans 14 amino acids. Germline assignment: CDR1 SQVTM and CDR2 ANQGSEA. Germline trimming cut 7 bases from V and 2 bases from J; bases unmatched to any gene: 7. Points from the study as a whole: At the one-year point after transplant, T-cell counts and TCRbeta diversity were found to come mostly from T cells that had been newly produced. Several hundred expanded graft clones reportedly gave rise to the alpha-beta T cells present about two months after transplant.

This clonotype was observed a few times. Its antigen remains unknown. The library targeted TCRbeta and was prepared with unique molecular identifiers. TCRdb reprocessed the PCR reads via MiXCR and lists one record per CDR3 protein. Of 440,000 or so distinct CDR3 sequences in the sample, roughly 44% were seen once. V gene TRBV29-1 combines with J gene TRBJ2-3; 9 bases fit TRBD1. The receptor comes from a girl aged 2 to 9 with aplastic anemia, due to receive a stem cell transplant. Sequences were derived from PBMCs, sampled before TCRalphabeta/CD19-depleted stem cell transplant. CDR3 coding DNA: TGCAGCGCACCCGGGACAGGGTCCACAGATACGCAGTATTTT. Translating gives CSAPGTGSTDTQYF.